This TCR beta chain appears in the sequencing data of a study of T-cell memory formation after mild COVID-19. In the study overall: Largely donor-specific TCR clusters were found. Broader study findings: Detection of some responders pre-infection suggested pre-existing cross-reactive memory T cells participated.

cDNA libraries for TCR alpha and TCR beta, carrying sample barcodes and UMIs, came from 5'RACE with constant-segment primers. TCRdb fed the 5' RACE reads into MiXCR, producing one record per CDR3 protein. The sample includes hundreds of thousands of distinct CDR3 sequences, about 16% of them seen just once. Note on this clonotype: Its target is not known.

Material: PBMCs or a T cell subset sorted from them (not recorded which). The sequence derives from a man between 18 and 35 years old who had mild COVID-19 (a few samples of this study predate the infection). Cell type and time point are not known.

CDR3 DNA sequence: TGTGCCAGCAGCTTTCAACCAAGTTATCCGGGAGATTATGGCTACACCTTC. It specifies CASSFQPSYPGDYGYTF. This chain connects TRBV7-2 to TRBJ1-2; D is ambiguous. Per the germline V gene, CDR1 is SGHTA and CDR2 is FQGNSA. V gave up 3 bases and J gave up 5 bases, with 22 bases separating them. This CDR3 has 17 amino acids.